Listed below are T cell receptor beta chains from one sample, sequenced in a study of cytotoxic CD8 clonotypes in ibrutinib-treated CLL. Some clones are missing from TCRdb's copy, which holds only in-frame ones; the method was immunoSEQ multiplex PCR. The table shows about 150,000 clones, with roughly 76% occurring only once. The material was PBMCs, obtained after 24 months of ibrutinib treatment. These receptors originate from a human donor with chronic lymphocytic leukemia. CDR3s include the opening cysteine and the closing phenylalanine or tryptophan. The order of the fields is clone size, D gene, J gene, V gene, CDR3 protein, CDR3 DNA. A D gene is named only where the DNA matches it firmly. A row's size may be missing; if present it is once, few, many or a size class.

abundance: once
d_gene: -
j_gene: TRBJ2-3
v_gene: TRBV27
CDR3aa: CASSFVGDTDTQYF
CDR3nt: TGTGCCAGCAGTTTTGTAGGGGATACAGATACGCAGTATTTT

abundance: few
d_gene: TRBD1
j_gene: TRBJ1-2
v_gene: TRBV9
CDR3aa: CASSQGTGGDYGYTF
CDR3nt: TGTGCCAGCAGCCAAGGGACAGGGGGCGACTATGGCTACACCTTC

abundance: many
d_gene: TRBD2
j_gene: TRBJ2-5
v_gene: TRBV30
CDR3aa: CAWSGGRTSGYQETQYF
CDR3nt: TGTGCCTGGAGTGGGGGGAGGACTAGCGGGTACCAAGAGACCCAGTACTTC

abundance: -
d_gene: -
j_gene: TRBJ2-7
v_gene: TRBV29-1
CDR3aa: CSAGRTAYEQYF
CDR3nt: TGCAGCGCCGGGCGGACAGCCTACGAGCAGTACTTC

abundance: -
d_gene: -
j_gene: TRBJ1-3
v_gene: TRBV9
CDR3aa: CASSVGEGTGNTIYF
CDR3nt: TGTGCCAGCAGCGTAGGGGAGGGAACCGGAAACACCATATATTTT

abundance: few
d_gene: -
j_gene: TRBJ2-4
v_gene: TRBV6-5
CDR3aa: CASSYATNPYF
CDR3nt: TGTGCCAGCAGTTACGCGACAAACCCTTACTTC

abundance: -
d_gene: TRBD1
j_gene: TRBJ2-7
v_gene: TRBV4-2
CDR3aa: CASSLGTGAGEQYF
CDR3nt: TGTGCCAGCAGCCTCGGGACAGGGGCGGGGGAGCAGTACTTC

abundance: once
d_gene: TRBD1
j_gene: TRBJ1-1
v_gene: TRBV5-4
CDR3aa: CASSPQDRANTEAFF
CDR3nt: TGTGCCAGCAGCCCCCAGGACAGGGCGAACACTGAAGCTTTCTTT

abundance: -
d_gene: -
j_gene: TRBJ2-3
v_gene: TRBV11-2
CDR3aa: CASTNDRAWDTQYF
CDR3nt: TGTGCCAGCACAAACGACCGGGCGTGGGATACGCAGTATTTT

abundance: once
d_gene: TRBD1
j_gene: TRBJ1-2
v_gene: TRBV6-6
CDR3aa: CASRGQENYGYTF
CDR3nt: TGTGCCAGCAGGGGACAGGAGAACTATGGCTACACCTTC

abundance: -
d_gene: -
j_gene: TRBJ2-7
v_gene: TRBV27
CDR3aa: CASSPASARLGQYF
CDR3nt: TGTGCCAGCAGCCCGGCCAGCGCCCGTCTGGGGCAGTACTTC

abundance: -
d_gene: -
j_gene: TRBJ2-7
v_gene: TRBV7-2
CDR3aa: CASSLGWAEGQYF
CDR3nt: TGTGCCAGCAGCTTGGGTTGGGCCGAGGGGCAGTACTTC

abundance: few
d_gene: -
j_gene: TRBJ2-1
v_gene: TRBV28
CDR3aa: CASSLGGAKDPQFF
CDR3nt: TGTGCCAGCAGTTTGGGTGGGGCGAAAGATCCGCAGTTCTTC

abundance: -
d_gene: -
j_gene: TRBJ2-2
v_gene: TRBV7-9
CDR3aa: CASRAPGAAGELFF
CDR3nt: TGTGCCAGCAGGGCCCCGGGGGCTGCCGGGGAGCTGTTTTTT

abundance: -
d_gene: TRBD2
j_gene: TRBJ2-7
v_gene: TRBV18
CDR3aa: CASSPRLAGHSYEQYF
CDR3nt: TGTGCCAGCTCACCACGGCTAGCGGGGCACTCCTACGAGCAGTACTTC

abundance: -
d_gene: -
j_gene: TRBJ1-4
v_gene: TRBV7-2
CDR3aa: CASSMSGAFTTNEKLFF
CDR3nt: TGTGCCAGCAGCATGTCAGGGGCCTTCACAACTAATGAAAAACTGTTTTTT

abundance: -
d_gene: TRBD1
j_gene: TRBJ1-4
v_gene: TRBV7-2
CDR3aa: CASSLAFGTGLLFF
CDR3nt: TGTGCCAGCAGCTTAGCGTTCGGGACAGGGTTACTGTTTTTT

abundance: -
d_gene: -
j_gene: TRBJ2-5
v_gene: TRBV6-1
CDR3aa: CASAFRIQETQYF
CDR3nt: TGTGCCAGCGCTTTTCGAATCCAAGAGACCCAGTACTTC

abundance: few
d_gene: TRBD2
j_gene: TRBJ2-1
v_gene: TRBV29-1
CDR3aa: CSAAGGGAGEQFF
CDR3nt: TGCAGCGCGGCTGGCGGGGGGGCGGGGGAGCAGTTCTTC

abundance: -
d_gene: -
j_gene: TRBJ1-1
v_gene: TRBV28
CDR3aa: CASSSPLSWRTEAFF
CDR3nt: TGTGCCAGCAGTTCCCCTTTATCGTGGAGGACTGAAGCTTTCTTT

abundance: -
d_gene: -
j_gene: TRBJ2-7
v_gene: TRBV11-3
CDR3aa: CASSPGGYEQYF
CDR3nt: TGTGCCAGCAGCCCCGGAGGCTACGAGCAGTACTTC

abundance: -
d_gene: -
j_gene: TRBJ2-1
v_gene: TRBV7-2
CDR3aa: CASSLVTEAGSRNEQFF
CDR3nt: TGTGCCAGCAGCTTGGTTACCGAGGCGGGGTCCCGGAATGAGCAGTTCTTC

abundance: once
d_gene: TRBD2
j_gene: TRBJ2-3
v_gene: TRBV14
CDR3aa: CASSQDPLTPWTSGRPVTVTQYF
CDR3nt: TGTGCCAGCAGCCAAGATCCCCTTACTCCATGGACTAGCGGGAGACCGGTCACAGTTACGCAGTATTTT

abundance: -
d_gene: TRBD2
j_gene: TRBJ2-7
v_gene: TRBV7-2
CDR3aa: CASSPGTGGSYEQYF
CDR3nt: TGTGCCAGCAGCCCAGGGACGGGAGGCTCCTACGAGCAGTACTTC

abundance: -
d_gene: -
j_gene: TRBJ1-6
v_gene: TRBV13
CDR3aa: CASSPTPFSYNSPLHF
CDR3nt: TGTGCCAGCAGCCCGACACCCTTCTCCTATAATTCACCCCTCCACTTT

abundance: -
d_gene: TRBD2
j_gene: TRBJ2-2
v_gene: TRBV6-5
CDR3aa: CASRFSGSGTGELFF
CDR3nt: TGTGCCAGCAGATTTAGCGGGAGTGGCACCGGGGAGCTGTTTTTT

abundance: many
d_gene: -
j_gene: TRBJ2-6
v_gene: TRBV4-2
CDR3aa: CASSQETGTGANVLTF
CDR3nt: TGTGCCAGCAGCCAAGAGACCGGCACCGGGGCCAACGTCCTGACTTTC

abundance: -
d_gene: TRBD2
j_gene: TRBJ2-1
v_gene: TRBV7-6
CDR3aa: CASSTTSGGTTRNNEQFF
CDR3nt: TGTGCCAGCAGCACGACTAGCGGGGGGACCACAAGGAACAATGAGCAGTTCTTC

abundance: -
d_gene: -
j_gene: TRBJ2-1
v_gene: TRBV28
CDR3aa: CASSPGHRAAYNEQFF
CDR3nt: TGTGCCAGCAGCCCAGGTCACAGGGCGGCCTACAATGAGCAGTTCTTC

abundance: once
d_gene: TRBD1
j_gene: TRBJ2-7
v_gene: TRBV27
CDR3aa: CASSLSGQWAPSYEQYF
CDR3nt: TGTGCCAGCAGTTTATCGGGACAGTGGGCCCCCTCCTACGAGCAGTACTTC

abundance: few
d_gene: TRBD1
j_gene: TRBJ1-2
v_gene: TRBV2
CDR3aa: CASRGDSYYGYTF
CDR3nt: TGTGCCAGCAGGGGGGACAGCTACTATGGCTACACCTTC

abundance: -
d_gene: -
j_gene: TRBJ2-5
v_gene: TRBV5-1
CDR3aa: CASSLAGETQYF
CDR3nt: TGCGCCAGCAGCTTGGCCGGGGAGACCCAGTACTTC

abundance: -
d_gene: -
j_gene: TRBJ1-5
v_gene: TRBV19
CDR3aa: CASTSDSRFNQPQHF
CDR3nt: TGTGCCAGTACCTCGGACAGTAGATTTAATCAGCCCCAGCATTTT

abundance: once
d_gene: -
j_gene: TRBJ1-4
v_gene: TRBV7-6
CDR3aa: CASSAQAGAAEKLFF
CDR3nt: TGTGCCAGCAGCGCTCAGGCGGGGGCGGCTGAAAAACTGTTTTTT

abundance: -
d_gene: -
j_gene: TRBJ1-2
v_gene: TRBV7-9
CDR3aa: CASSLTPWAGEGYTF
CDR3nt: TGTGCCAGCAGCTTAACCCCCTGGGCGGGGGAAGGCTACACCTTC

abundance: -
d_gene: -
j_gene: TRBJ2-7
v_gene: TRBV27
CDR3aa: CASSSPGRSSYEQYF
CDR3nt: TGTGCCAGCAGTTCCCCCGGCAGGAGCTCCTACGAGCAGTACTTC

abundance: -
d_gene: -
j_gene: TRBJ2-5
v_gene: TRBV7-2
CDR3aa: CASSPPGAQETQYF
CDR3nt: TGTGCCAGCAGCCCCCCCGGGGCTCAAGAGACCCAGTACTTC

abundance: -
d_gene: -
j_gene: TRBJ2-6
v_gene: TRBV6-4
CDR3aa: CASSEAGTSGANVLTF
CDR3nt: TGTGCCAGCAGTGAGGCAGGGACCTCTGGGGCCAACGTCCTGACTTTC

abundance: -
d_gene: -
j_gene: TRBJ2-2
v_gene: TRBV1
CDR3aa: CTSSQEGGGRACTGELFF
CDR3nt: TGCACCAGCAGCCAAGAGGGAGGCGGGAGGGCCTGCACCGGGGAGCTGTTTTTT

abundance: -
d_gene: -
j_gene: TRBJ2-7
v_gene: TRBV5-1
CDR3aa: CASSWGPTYEQYF
CDR3nt: TGCGCCAGCAGCTGGGGCCCGACCTACGAGCAGTACTTC

abundance: many
d_gene: -
j_gene: TRBJ2-3
v_gene: TRBV5-6
CDR3aa: CASSLGLDTQYF
CDR3nt: TGTGCCAGCAGCTTGGGGCTCGATACGCAGTATTTT

abundance: -
d_gene: TRBD1
j_gene: TRBJ2-7
v_gene: TRBV5-5
CDR3aa: CASSSRGRGDEQYF
CDR3nt: TGTGCCAGCAGCTCCAGGGGGCGCGGCGACGAGCAGTACTTC

abundance: -
d_gene: TRBD1
j_gene: TRBJ2-7
v_gene: TRBV7-9
CDR3aa: CASSASPWTGSYEQYF
CDR3nt: TGTGCCAGCAGCGCTTCACCCTGGACAGGTTCCTACGAGCAGTACTTC

abundance: -
d_gene: -
j_gene: TRBJ1-5
v_gene: TRBV6-1
CDR3aa: CASSEVRDQPQHF
CDR3nt: TGTGCCAGCAGTGAAGTCCGCGATCAGCCCCAGCATTTT

abundance: -
d_gene: -
j_gene: TRBJ1-5
v_gene: TRBV6-5
CDR3aa: CASSPRGYSNQPQHF
CDR3nt: TGTGCCAGCAGCCCCAGAGGGTATAGCAATCAGCCCCAGCATTTT